Listed below are T cell receptor beta chains from one sample, sequenced in a study of CD8+ T cells in alopecia areata. The data were produced by immunoSEQ multiplex PCR, yet TCRdb's version contains in-frame clones alone and is incomplete. This table holds about 110,000 clones, under 60% found once. The sequenced sample was NKG2D-low CD8+ T cells sorted from blood. The receptors were sampled from a human donor with alopecia areata. The CDR3 runs from the conserved cysteine through the conserved F or W. Size tells how often a clone was seen (once, few, many) or the class of an expanded clone, and some rows leave it out.

J gene	V gene	clone size	CDR3 protein
TRBJ2-7	TRBV20-1	-	CSASTGGEQYF
TRBJ2-1	TRBV9	-	CASGGNEQFF
TRBJ2-4	TRBV28	-	CASSLSLAGARIQYF
TRBJ2-7	TRBV28	-	CASSFPGYYEQYF
TRBJ2-3	TRBV9	-	CASSDTDTQYF
TRBJ1-1	TRBV20-1	-	CSARDHTEAFF
TRBJ2-7	TRBV5-6	once	CASSWGQGDEQYF
TRBJ2-1	TRBV5-1	-	CASSLGGWQFF
TRBJ1-1	TRBV10-3	-	CAISVSGEAFF
TRBJ2-7	TRBV27	-	CASSFGQGAGEQYF
TRBJ2-7	TRBV9	-	CASSGGTVSEQYF
TRBJ2-7	TRBV29-1	-	CSVAGVGGRIYEQYF
TRBJ2-3	TRBV4-1	few	CASSQEPVYTDTQYF
TRBJ2-1	TRBV10-3	once	CAISDSHAGGNEQFF
TRBJ2-1	TRBV5-1	-	CASSLREALGNEQFF
TRBJ2-5	TRBV15	few	CASSQSSGRIPGETQYF
TRBJ1-1	TRBV28	-	CASRWDRAWNTEAFF
TRBJ1-1	TRBV28	few	CASSSRLGPNTEAFF
TRBJ2-7	TRBV5-6	-	CASSTPVVNSYEQYF
TRBJ2-1	TRBV15	-	CATSRAQREGNEQFF
TRBJ1-1	TRBV6-5	few	CASSYSPLGNTEAFF
TRBJ1-2	TRBV5-1	-	CASSLDGGNYGYTF
TRBJ2-7	TRBV4-1	-	CASSQDHLREGLGVEEQYF
TRBJ2-1	TRBV4-1	-	CASSQIAGGAYNEQFF
TRBJ1-5	TRBV5-1	-	CASSLDPGAGQPQHF
TRBJ2-3	TRBV28	-	CASTEREVTDTQYF
TRBJ1-1	TRBV13	-	CASSPGTGNTEAFF
TRBJ2-1	TRBV15	-	CATRAGLDYNEQFF
TRBJ2-4	TRBV4-1	-	CASSQEGDRNIQYF
TRBJ2-3	TRBV13	-	CASSSGLAVEAFTDTQYF
TRBJ2-2	TRBV6-1	-	CASSDGTGAVRDELFF
TRBJ1-1	TRBV27	-	CASSRVSFTEAFF
TRBJ2-7	TRBV4-2	-	CASSRGLAGSYEQYF
TRBJ2-2	TRBV27	-	CASRVFGTSIGELFF
TRBJ1-1	TRBV30	-	CAWSDQWNTEAFF
TRBJ1-1	TRBV28	-	CASSPDGVNTEAFF
TRBJ2-1	TRBV7-9	-	CASSLAPPNEQFF
TRBJ2-2	TRBV29-1	few	CSVSAGQVTGELFF
TRBJ2-1	TRBV14	-	CASSQVLAGRPEQFF
TRBJ1-2	TRBV7-9	few	CASSPRTGGAGYGYTF
TRBJ1-6	TRBV13	-	CASTLRAPNSPLHF
TRBJ2-1	TRBV9	many	CASNQNIRDASSYNEQFF
TRBJ2-3	TRBV9	-	CASSPWGFPDTQYF
TRBJ1-1	TRBV5-1	-	CASSLRQDGGGTEAFF
TRBJ1-5	TRBV7-9	-	CASSLARVGQAEDQPQHF
TRBJ2-7	TRBV5-1	few	CASSLAFETPYEQYF
TRBJ1-2	TRBV27	-	CASSPRTGFYGYTF
TRBJ2-7	TRBV4-1	-	CASSPQNFYEQYF
TRBJ2-3	TRBV27	-	CASSFSPLEAGDTQYF